The sequence of this T cell receptor (beta chain) was determined in a study of cytomegalovirus exposure and HLA in healthy donors (dated by TCRdb to about 2017). Concerning the study at large: According to a later analysis, one platform produced both the 110 or so validation repertoires and the 666 repertoires of the first cohort. The study aimed to test whether signatures of past pathogen exposure could be identified by cataloging public T cell receptors. A separate validation cohort of roughly 120 different subjects was used in addition to the roughly 700-subject first cohort. To predict cytomegalovirus infection status, the study brought together high-throughput TCR immunosequencing, statistical association of individual TCRs with disease status, and machine learning.

The CDR3 spans 12 residues, from the cysteine through the phenylalanine. Only the CDR3 portion is preserved as DNA: 36 bases, with reading frame beginning at the first base. The CDR1 and CDR2 encoded by the germline V gene are MDHEN and SYDVKM. V and J lose 4 bases and 5 bases, and a span of 8 bases separates them. The donors were included in the validation cohort of some 110 subjects, a group kept apart from the roughly 700-subject first cohort. Library generation was performed with the immunoSEQ multiplex PCR assay. Regarding the original processing steps: To diagnose cytomegalovirus status from the catalog of TCR beta chain sequences, a statistical classification framework was built. TCRdb obtained this table from immuneACCESS and retained in-frame rearrangements with V and J assigned. These tables miss some clones; where compared with another copy, unresolved V genes account for less than half of the shortfall, and the remainder is unexplained. V and J calls and clone size are as listed in that table; D and trimming were resolved from the DNA. The sample data list more than 300,000 clones, and roughly 88% of these were observed just once. 0.83% of the sample is taken by the ten largest.

Results the study describes overall, beyond this receptor: Of the cluster scores, roughly 95% were above 0 in a later analysis, which found that TCRs clustered in the first cohort also tended to co-occur in the 90 to 150 validation repertoires. While some public TCRs were present in many individuals, most TCR sequences turned up only very rarely across donors. In the study, about 150 TCR beta chains were listed as associated with cytomegalovirus. A later analysis had no HLA typing for the validation cohort, so co-occurrence there was scored across all 110 or so repertoires. The classifier was reported to diagnose cytomegalovirus status with high specificity and sensitivity in both the original cohort and the validation cohort. The authors suggested that the approach could potentially be generalized to other disease states and immunological phenotypes. In vitro tests confirmed that three of the cytomegalovirus-associated TCR beta chains recognize cytomegalovirus antigens.

The sample holds a few counts of this clone. It has no known antigen specificity. Per-base qualities were not stored, and no clone one base away is much larger. The material sequenced was PBMCs. The chain employs TRBV28 and TRBJ1-2; possibly the D gene is TRBD1, per 6 matching bases. The sequence was obtained from a woman under 30 in good health and CMV-seronegative. In nucleotides, the sequence is TGTGCCAGCAGTTGGGGGCAGTATGGCTACACCTTC. This sequence encodes CASSWGQYGYTF.